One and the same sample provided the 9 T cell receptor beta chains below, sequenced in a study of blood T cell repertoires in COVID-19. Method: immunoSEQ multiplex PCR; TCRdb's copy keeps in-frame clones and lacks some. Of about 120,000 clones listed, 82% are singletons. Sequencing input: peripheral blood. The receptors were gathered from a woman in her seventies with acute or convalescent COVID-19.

Here the CDR3 reads CASSQPYTGSMNTEAFF. The CDR3 DNA reads as TGTGCCAGCAGCCAACCCTACACGGGGTCAATGAACACTGAAGCTTTCTTT. V is TRBV3-1 (or the pseudogene TRBV3-2) and J is TRBJ1-1, with no clear D. There are 17 residues in the CDR3. The V end lost 2 bases, the J end lost 0 bases, and 16 bases lay between the germline ends. CDR1 and CDR2 from the germline V gene are LGHDT and YNNKEL (reference sequence).

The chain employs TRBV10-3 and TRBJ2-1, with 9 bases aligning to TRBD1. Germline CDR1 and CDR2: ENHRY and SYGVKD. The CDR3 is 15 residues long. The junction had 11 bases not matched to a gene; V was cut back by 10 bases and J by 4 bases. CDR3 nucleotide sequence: TGTGCCACTACATCGGACAGGGGCCAATACAATGAGCAGTTCTTC. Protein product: CATTSDRGQYNEQFF.

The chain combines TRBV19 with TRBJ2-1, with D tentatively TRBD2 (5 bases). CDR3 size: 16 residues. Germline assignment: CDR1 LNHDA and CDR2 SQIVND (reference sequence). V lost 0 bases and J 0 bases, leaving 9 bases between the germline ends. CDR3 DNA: TGTGCCAGTAGTATAGATACCCGGGGCTCCTACAATGAGCAGTTCTTC. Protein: CASSIDTRGSYNEQFF.

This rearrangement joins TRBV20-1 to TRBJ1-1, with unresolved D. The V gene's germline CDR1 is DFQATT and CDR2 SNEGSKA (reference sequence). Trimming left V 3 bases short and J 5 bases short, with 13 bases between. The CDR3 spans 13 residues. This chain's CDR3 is CSASLSVVTEAFF. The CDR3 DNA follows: TGCAGTGCTAGTTTATCGGTAGTGACTGAAGCTTTCTTT.

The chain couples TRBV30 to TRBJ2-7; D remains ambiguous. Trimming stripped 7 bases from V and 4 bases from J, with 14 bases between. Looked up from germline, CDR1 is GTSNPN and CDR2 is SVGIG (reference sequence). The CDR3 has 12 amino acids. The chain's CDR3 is CAYRHCPYEQYV. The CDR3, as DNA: TGTGCCTACCGACACTGCCCGTACGAGCAGTACGTC.

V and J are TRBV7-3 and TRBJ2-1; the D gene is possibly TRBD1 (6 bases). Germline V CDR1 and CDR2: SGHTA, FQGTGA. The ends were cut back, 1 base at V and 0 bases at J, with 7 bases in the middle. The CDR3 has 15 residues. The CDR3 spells CASSLKDSSYNEQFF. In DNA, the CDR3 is TGTGCCAGCAGCTTAAAGGACAGCTCCTACAATGAGCAGTTCTTC.

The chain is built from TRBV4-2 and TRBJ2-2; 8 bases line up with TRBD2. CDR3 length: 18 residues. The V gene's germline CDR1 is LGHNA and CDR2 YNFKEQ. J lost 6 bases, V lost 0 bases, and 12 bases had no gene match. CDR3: CASSQDPRTSKRSGELFF. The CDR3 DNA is TGTGCCAGCAGCCAAGATCCCCGGACTAGCAAGCGGTCCGGGGAGCTGTTTTTT.

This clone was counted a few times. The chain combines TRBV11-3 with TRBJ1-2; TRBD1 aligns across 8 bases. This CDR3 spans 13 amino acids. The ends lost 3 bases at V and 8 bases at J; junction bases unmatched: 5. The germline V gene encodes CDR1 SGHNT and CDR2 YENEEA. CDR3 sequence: CASSFQGARGYTF. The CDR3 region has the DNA TGTGCCAGCAGCTTCCAGGGGGCGCGCGGCTACACCTTC.

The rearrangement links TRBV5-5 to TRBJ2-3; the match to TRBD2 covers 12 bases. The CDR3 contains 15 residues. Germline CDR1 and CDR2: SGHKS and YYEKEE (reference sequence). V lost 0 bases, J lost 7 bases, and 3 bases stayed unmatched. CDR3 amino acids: CASSLELAGGYTQYF. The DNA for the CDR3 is TGTGCCAGCAGCTTGGAACTAGCGGGGGGTTATACGCAGTATTTT.